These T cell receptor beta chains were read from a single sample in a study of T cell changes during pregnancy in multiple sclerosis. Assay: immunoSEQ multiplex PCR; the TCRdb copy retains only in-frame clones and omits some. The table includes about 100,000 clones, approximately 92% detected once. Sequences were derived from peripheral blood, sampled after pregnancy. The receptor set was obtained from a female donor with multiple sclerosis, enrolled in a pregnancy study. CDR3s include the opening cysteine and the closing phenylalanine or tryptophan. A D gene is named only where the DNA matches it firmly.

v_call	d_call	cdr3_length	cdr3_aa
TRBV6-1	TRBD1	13	CASTDGRQGGYTF
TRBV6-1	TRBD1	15	CASAGQGQGAYEQYF
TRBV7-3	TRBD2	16	CASSLEAGGRADTQYF
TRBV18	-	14	CASSHRTNQETQYF
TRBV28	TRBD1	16	CASSLRQGASTDTQYF
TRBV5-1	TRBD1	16	CASSSGTGGYQETQYF
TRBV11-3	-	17	CASSPPMYDWGTDTQYF
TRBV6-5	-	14	CASRQGLDNSPLHF
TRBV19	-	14	CASSIGYSNQPQHF
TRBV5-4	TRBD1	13	CASSMTGRTEAFF